Each of the 11 T cell receptor beta chains below was sequenced from the same sample in a study of cytomegalovirus exposure and HLA in healthy donors. Both 60 Vbeta primers and 13 Jbeta primers went into the PCR. Generated by immunoSEQ multiplex PCR, the TCRdb table keeps only in-frame clones and is missing some. The sample yields about 130,000 clones, about 81% seen once. The specimen was PBMCs. Receptors originate from a woman aged 40-49 years in good health and CMV-seropositive.

This clone was counted a single time. This sequence joins TRBV27 and TRBJ1-5; D possibly corresponds to TRBD1 (6 bases). This CDR3 is 16 amino acids long. V lost 5 bases, J lost 2 bases, and 16 bases lay in between. The V gene's germline CDR1 is MNHEY and CDR2 SMNVEV (reference sequence). The CDR3 region has the DNA TGTGCCAGCAGTCCCCAGCTACAGGGAGGCAATCAGCCCCAGCATTTT. Its protein product is CASSPQLQGGNQPQHF.

The chain couples TRBV7-8 to TRBJ2-1, with 10 bases lining up with TRBD2. CDR1 is SGHVS, CDR2 FQNEAQ, per germline. Losses at the gene ends were 2 bases for V and 9 bases for J; bases not matched to a gene: 13. CDR3 length: 17 amino acids. The CDR3 sequence: CASSLISGRILIIEQFF. The CDR3 nucleotides are TGTGCCAGCAGCTTAATTAGCGGGAGGATATTAATCATTGAGCAGTTCTTC.

The CDR3 here is CASSLAQGGVTDTQYF. The DNA for the CDR3 is TGTGCCAGCAGCTTAGCTCAGGGGGGAGTCACAGATACGCAGTATTTT. The chain joins TRBV7-9 to TRBJ2-3; possibly TRBD1 for D (7 bases). Per the germline V gene, CDR1 is SEHNR and CDR2 is FQNEAQ (reference sequence). The CDR3 spans 16 residues. V lost 0 bases and J lost 2, with 12 bases in between.

The CDR3 loop reads CASSVARGSSGNTGELFF. The DNA for the CDR3 is TGTGCCAGCAGCGTAGCGAGAGGGAGCTCAGGGAACACCGGGGAGCTGTTTTTT. This chain connects TRBV9 to TRBJ2-2, with D possibly being TRBD2 (5 bases). The CDR3 extends over 18 amino acids. Trimming cost V 0 bases and J 1 base, with 16 bases left between them. Germline loops: CDR1 SGDLS, CDR2 YYNGEE.

As concerns this clone: This CDR3 is also generated by other DNA sequences in the sample. The chain is built from TRBV28 and TRBJ1-1, with 9 positions matching TRBD1. Germline CDR1 is MDHEN and CDR2 is SYDVKM. CDR3 length equals 12 residues. Trimming at V came to 6 bases and at J to 4 bases, leaving 0 bases not matched to a gene. DNA of the CDR3: TGTGCCAGCAGGACAGGGGGCACTGAAGCTTTCTTT. Amino acid sequence: CASRTGGTEAFF.

The chain joins TRBV5-1 to TRBJ1-5; possible D gene TRBD1, 6 bases. Per germline, CDR1 SGHRS and CDR2 YFSETQ. This CDR3 has 15 amino acids. V lost 4 bases and J 6 bases, leaving 17 bases between the germline ends. CDR3 amino acids: CASSPSGGLLQPQHF. The CDR3 region has the DNA TGCGCCAGCAGCCCGTCGGGGGGCCTGCTTCAGCCCCAGCATTTT.

V usage is TRBV7-3 and J usage is TRBJ2-1; 9 bases map to TRBD2. Germline V lookup: CDR1 SGHTA, CDR2 FQGTGA. Germline trimming cut 5 bases from V and 5 bases from J; bases unmatched to any gene: 4. The CDR3 sequence is 14 residues long. The DNA for the CDR3 is TGTGCCAGCAGCATAGCGGGAGAGGACAATGAGCAGTTCTTC. Its translation: CASSIAGEDNEQFF.

The chain has TRBV6-1 and TRBJ2-3, with TRBD1 as a possible D gene (5 bases). Germline V gene data show CDR1 as MNHNS and CDR2 as SASEGT. This CDR3 comprises 15 residues. V lost 6 bases and J 0 bases, leaving 13 bases between the germline ends. This CDR3 is CASSEQVLSTDTQYF. The CDR3, as DNA: TGTGCCAGCAGCGAACAGGTTTTGAGCACAGATACGCAGTATTTT.

Concerning this clone: One end of the junction fails to match germline, which may point to a read error. The same CDR3 arises from other DNA sequences in this sample as well. The chain joins TRBV29-1 to TRBJ1-1; perhaps TRBD1 as D (5 bases). Germline lookup yields CDR1 SQVTM and CDR2 ANQGSEA. The CDR3 has 12 amino acids. This CDR3 reads CSVGGSYTEAFF. The DNA for the CDR3 is TGCAGCGTTGGGGGCAGCTACACTGAAGCCTTCTTT.

V usage is TRBV5-1 and J usage is TRBJ2-1, with TRBD2 matching 7 bases. The germline V gene encodes CDR1 SGHRS and CDR2 YFSETQ. After removal of 0 bases from V and 6 bases from J, the junction contained 3 bases not matched to a gene. The CDR3 has 14 amino acids. Here the CDR3 DNA reads TGCGCCAGCAGCTTGGGCACTAGCGCCAATGAGCAGTTCTTC. Translated: CASSLGTSANEQFF.

The V call is TRBV5-1, the J call TRBJ2-7; TRBD2 is a possible D gene (5 bases). The germline gives CDR1 SGHRS, CDR2 YFSETQ. Trimming took 1 base from V and 0 from J, leaving 8 bases between them. The CDR3 is 14 residues long. Written as DNA, the CDR3 is TGCGCCAGCAGCTTGTACGGGGACTCCTACGAGCAGTACTTC. Protein product: CASSLYGDSYEQYF.